The subject of this entry is one TCR beta chain. Its binding antigen is unknown. It has no much larger one-base neighbor in the sample; base qualities were not kept. High-throughput TCR beta sequencing profiled peripheral blood CD8+ and CD4+ T cells from healthy donors, Susac syndrome patients and multiple sclerosis patients. The healthy donors served as controls matched for age and sex. Bulk CD8+ and CD4+ T cells were purified magnetically by negative isolation, whereas CD8+ TEMRA cells were enriched by FACS. Blood was collected in EDTA tubes and processed within 24 hours, with PBMCs isolated through density gradient centrifugation. PBMCs destined for TCR sequencing were cryopreserved in liquid nitrogen and later thawed in a 37 °C water bath. The sorted or isolated CD4+, CD8+ and CD8+ TEMRA cells reached a purity of at least 90%. RNA was extracted with the RNeasy kit and roughly 0.45 to 1 ug was reverse transcribed using random hexamers. The immunoSEQ multiplex PCR assay, which covers 54 Vbeta and 13 Jbeta segments, was used to amplify TCR beta CDR3 regions. To correct PCR amplification bias, a synthetic template baseline was used for both primer optimization and computational correction. Processing in the source paper ran as follows. Reads were annotated to V, D and J genes per IMGT and analyzed with immunoSEQ Analyzer, keeping only productive sequences. Clonality was calculated as one minus the Shannon entropy normalized by log2 of the number of productive unique sequences. For each patient and control, public and private clones were evaluated within the 100 most prevalent clones. Clones were defined as Susac-specific if absent from the healthy and MS cohorts, from around 1,000 published viral clones and from other ImmuneACCESS disease sequences. TCRdb itself trimmed the public reads at Q25 with fastp, ran MiXCR and retained productive beta chains. Each CDR3 protein appears once, grouped with its most common genes and DNA. TCRdb's processing, not the authors', yielded these V and J calls. The sample includes 150,000 to 200,000 distinct CDR3 sequences, with over 85% observed a single time. 0.1% of the sample is held by the ten biggest clonotypes.

Measured from the cysteine to the phenylalanine, the CDR3 is 14 residues long. The kept DNA is CDR3 alone, 42 bases in frame from the first base. Via the germline V gene, CDR1 is MDHEN and CDR2 SYDVKM. V is cut by 3 bases and J by 6 bases, and the space between the germline ends is 14 bases. This record comes from a study of CD8 T cells in Susac syndrome (dated by TCRdb to the late 2010s). In the study overall: Repertoire sequencing was used to test whether CD8+ T cell activation and differentiation in Susac syndrome was antigen driven. What the authors observed across the whole study: The number of individuals in the TCR sequencing and HLA analysis was acknowledged as relatively small.

The source material was CD4+ T cells from PBMCs. This TCR derives from a human donor in good health. The sequence joins TRBV28 to TRBJ1-2; no D gene call is confident. The CDR3 amino acid sequence is: CASSFQGGSNGYTF. The DNA reads TGTGCCAGCAGTTTCCAAGGCGGGTCGAATGGCTACACCTTC.